The 5 T cell receptor beta chains presented below share a single source sample, sequenced in a study of blood T cells in healthy people across ages. Alongside a J-beta primer mix, a sample-barcoded 5' primer served in a second PCR lasting roughly 6 to 12 cycles. TCRdb recomputed calls from the 5' RACE reads with MiXCR, one row per CDR3 protein. The profile covers around 1,800,000 distinct CDR3 sequences, with about two fifths appearing a single time and more than 20% taken by the ten largest. The sequenced sample was blood. These receptors were taken from a human donor in good health.

The rearrangement joins TRBV20-1 to TRBJ1-2, with TRBD1 as a possible D gene (5 bases). The V gene lost 5 bases and the J gene lost 4 bases, with 20 bases spanning the gap. The V gene's germline CDR1 is DFQATT and CDR2 SNEGSKA (reference sequence). CDR3 length: 15 residues. CDR3 region: CSAGGTASGGYGYTF. The CDR3 nucleotides are TGCAGTGCTGGTGGGACGGCATCAGGAGGCTATGGCTACACCTTC.

This clonotype was seen ten or more times. The chain joins TRBV7-6 to TRBJ2-1; D is unclear. The germline CDR1 and CDR2 sequences are SGHVS and FNYEAQ. This CDR3 contains 13 residues. V was clipped by 1 base and J by 5 bases, with 6 bases between them. This CDR3 is CASSLDANNEQFF. The CDR3 coding sequence is TGTGCCAGCAGCTTAGATGCGAACAATGAGCAGTTCTTC.

This chain joins TRBV10-3 and TRBJ2-5, with TRBD2 matching 7 bases. The V and J ends lost 4 bases and 4 bases, in that order; junction bases with no gene match: 15. CDR1 and CDR2 (germline): ENHRY, SYGVKD. There are 17 residues in the CDR3. The CDR3 is CAISAIGLPAGLETQYF. The DNA for the CDR3 is TGTGCCATCAGTGCAATAGGACTTCCAGCGGGGCTAGAGACCCAGTACTTC.

The V and J genes are TRBV24-1 and TRBJ2-7; possible D gene TRBD1, 6 bases. V lost 3 bases and J lost 3, with 14 bases in between. This CDR3 spans 15 amino acids. Germline loops: CDR1 KGHDR, CDR2 SFDVKD. CDR3 sequence: CATSDQKTGIYEQYF. The CDR3 DNA reads TGTGCCACCAGTGATCAGAAAACAGGGATCTACGAGCAGTACTTC.

The chain carries TRBV7-8 and TRBJ1-1; D is perhaps TRBD1 (5 bases). CDR1 is SGHVS, CDR2 FQNEAQ, per germline. V lost 8 bases to trimming and J lost 4 bases, with 17 bases between them. The CDR3 contains 14 residues. The CDR3 DNA follows: TGTGCCAGCCGCCTTTCGGGGCTCGTCACTGAAGCTTTCTTT. Its translation is CASRLSGLVTEAFF. Full variable domain (outside the CDR3, taken from reference TRBV7-8 and TRBJ1-1): GAGVSQSPRYKVAKRGQDVALRCDPISGHVSLFWYQQALGQGPEFLTYFQNEAQLDKSGLPSDRFFAERPEGSVSTLKIQRTQQEDSAVYLCASRLSGLVTEAFFGQGTRLTVV.